Below are 28 T cell receptor beta chains sequenced from a single sample in a study of T-cell reconstitution after alpha-beta-depleted transplantation in children. The library targeted TCRbeta and was prepared with unique molecular identifiers. From the PCR reads, TCRdb called clonotypes with MiXCR, one entry per CDR3 protein. The sample lists about 110,000 distinct CDR3 sequences, roughly 6.1% seen once, with roughly 23% in the top ten. The specimen was PBMCs, mostly from graft donor cells, collected 360 days after TCRalphabeta/CD19-depleted stem cell transplant. The source of these receptors is a male patient aged 2 to 9 who had a stem cell transplant for acute lymphoblastic leukemia, so the T cells may come from the graft donor.

As concerns this clonotype: A much more abundant neighbour one base away suggests this may be a read error. The chain combines TRBV2 with TRBJ1-2; 8 positions match TRBD1. The CDR3 contains 15 residues. Looked up from germline, CDR1 is SNHLY and CDR2 is FYNNEI. With 6 bases clipped from V and 4 bases from J, the junction kept 10 bases outside the gene matches. The CDR3 loop is CASSPGQGRGYGYTF. CDR3 in DNA: TGTGCCAGCAGCCCCGGACAGGGTCGGGGCTATGGCTACACCTTC.

This clonotype was counted at least ten times. This rearrangement joins TRBV29-1 to TRBJ2-1; D not certain. Deletions cut 7 bases from V and 6 bases from J, with 10 bases between. The CDR3 is 11 residues long. CDR1 SQVTM and CDR2 ANQGSEA come from the germline V gene. Here the CDR3 DNA reads TGCAGCGCCCGGGCCAGCAATGAGCAGTTCTTC. This gives the protein CSARASNEQFF.

This clonotype was seen many times. The chain couples TRBV5-6 to TRBJ1-4; possibly TRBD1 for D (5 bases). This CDR3 has 15 residues. The germline V and J ends were trimmed by 0 bases and 8 bases, with 14 bases remaining between them. Germline V gene data show CDR1 as SGHDT and CDR2 as YYEEEE. CDR3 sequence (DNA): TGTGCCAGCAGCTTGGGTACGGGACCCAAGGAAAAACTGTTTTTT. This translates into CASSLGTGPKEKLFF.

The J gene is TRBJ2-3, the V gene TRBV10-3, with D maybe TRBD2 (7 bases). Germline CDR1 ENHRY, CDR2 SYGVKD. CDR3 size: 16 residues. Trimming took 0 bases from V and 2 from J, leaving 12 bases between them. The CDR3 coding sequence is TGTGCCATCAGTGAGTCGAGGGGGGGGTACACAGATACGCAGTATTTT. Translation gives CAISESRGGYTDTQYF.

In regard to this clonotype: A read error may explain this, as a much larger clone is one base away. V is TRBV25-1 and J is TRBJ2-3; no firm D call. The tail of the sequence fits TRBJ1-5 better, so the J call may be wrong. The CDR3 totals 13 residues. The germline gives CDR1 MGHDK, CDR2 SYGVNS. The CDR3 region is CASTPGTTDTQHF. CDR3 DNA sequence: TGTGCCAGCACCCCGGGAACCACAGATACGCAGCATTTT.

This clonotype was recorded many times. J is TRBJ2-2 and V is TRBV24-1; the D gene is possibly TRBD2 (6 bases). The CDR3 has 14 amino acids. Trimming removed 4 bases from V and 6 bases from J, with 11 bases in between. Germline V lookup: CDR1 KGHDR, CDR2 SFDVKD. CDR3 in amino acids: CATSDFPGAGELFF. CDR3 DNA: TGTGCCACCAGTGACTTCCCGGGGGCCGGGGAGCTGTTTTTT.

This chain joins TRBV5-6 and TRBJ2-3, with 8 positions matching TRBD2. This CDR3 comprises 15 residues. After removal of 4 bases from V and 4 bases from J, the junction contained 8 bases not matched to a gene. Germline CDR1 and CDR2: SGHDT and YYEEEE. DNA for the CDR3: TGTGCCAGCAGCCCGCCTAGCGGGTCCCCAGATACGCAGTATTTT. Translating gives CASSPPSGSPDTQYF.

This clonotype was recorded at least ten times. V gene TRBV20-1 combines with J gene TRBJ2-1; no definite D call. The V end lost 6 bases, the J end lost 6 bases, and 12 bases lay between the germline ends. Germline V gene sequence: CDR1 DFQATT, CDR2 SNEGSKA (reference sequence). The CDR3 loop spans 12 amino acids. The CDR3 spells CSAAGPSNEQFF. The CDR3 DNA follows: TGCAGTGCCGCCGGACCATCCAATGAGCAGTTCTTC.

In this sample, this clonotype turned up many times. The rearrangement uses TRBV20-1 and TRBJ2-6; TRBD2 is a possible D gene (6 bases). Germline CDR1 is DFQATT and CDR2 is SNEGSKA (reference sequence). V was pared by 6 bases and J by 4 bases, with 13 bases between. The CDR3 is 14 amino acids. DNA for the CDR3: TGCAGTGCCGGGACTTTTGGAGGGGCCAACGTCCTGACTTTC. Protein product: CSAGTFGGANVLTF.

A remark on this clonotype: A much larger clone is a single base away; this may be a read error. The genes are TRBV2 and TRBJ2-5, with D tentatively TRBD1 (5 bases). CDR3 length equals 14 residues. Trimming cost V 8 bases and J 0 bases, with 13 bases left between them. Looked up from germline, CDR1 is SNHLY and CDR2 is FYNNEI. CDR3 loop: CASHPTGYQETQYF. The CDR3 DNA is TGTGCCAGCCACCCTACAGGTTACCAAGAGACCCAGTACTTC.

In this sample, this clonotype turned up many times. This chain joins TRBV6-2 or TRBV6-3 and TRBJ2-3; D is possibly TRBD1 (6 bases). The CDR3 spans 13 residues. V lost 0 bases to trimming and J lost 9 bases, with 10 bases between them. CDR1 is MNHEY and CDR2 is SVGEGT in the germline V gene. CDR3 nucleotide sequence: TGTGCCAGCAGTTACTCCGCTACAGGGACGCAGTATTTT. This translates into CASSYSATGTQYF.

V usage is TRBV7-2 and J usage is TRBJ2-3; 9 nucleotides agree with TRBD2. Germline V gives CDR1 SGHTA, CDR2 FQGNSA. The CDR3 has 14 amino acids. J was trimmed by 4 bases and V by 8 bases; bases with no gene match: 7. Here the CDR3 DNA reads TGTGCCAGCTCCGCGGGGGGGCGGTCAGATACGCAGTATTTT. Translated, it gives CASSAGGRSDTQYF. Supplemented by reference TRBV7-2 and TRBJ2-3, the full variable domain reads GAGVSQSPSNKVTEKGKDVELRCDPISGHTALYWYRQSLGQGLEFLIYFQGNSAPDKSGLPSDRFSAERTGGSVSTLTIQRTQQEDSAVYLCASSAGGRSDTQYFGPGTRLTVL.

At least ten counts were recorded for this clonotype. The genes are TRBV5-1 and TRBJ2-5; the D gene is possibly TRBD1 (5 bases). From germline, CDR1 is SGHRS and CDR2 YFSETQ. The V gene lost 4 bases and the J gene lost 0 bases, with 10 bases spanning the gap. The CDR3 spans 14 residues. The CDR3 region has the DNA TGCGCCAGCAGCCAGGACACTTACCAAGAGACCCAGTACTTC. Its translation: CASSQDTYQETQYF.

A remark on this clonotype: A read error may explain this, as a much larger clone is one base away. This sequence joins TRBV2 and TRBJ1-1, with D tentatively TRBD1 (5 bases). CDR3 length equals 15 residues. V was trimmed by 4 bases and J by 1 base, leaving 13 bases between them. The germline V gene has CDR1 SNHLY and CDR2 FYNNEI. CDR3 in amino acids: CASSGTEGRNTEAFF. DNA of the CDR3: TGTGCCAGCAGTGGAACCGAGGGGAGGAACACTGAAGCTTTCTTT. Supplemented by reference TRBV2 and TRBJ1-1, the full variable domain reads EPEVTQTPSHQVTQMGQEVILRCVPISNHLYFYWYRQILGQKVEFLVSFYNNEISEKSEIFDDQFSVERPDGSNFTLKIRSTKLEDSAMYFCASSGTEGRNTEAFFGQGTRLTVV.

The chain is built from TRBV27 and TRBJ2-2, with a tentative D call TRBD2 (6 bases). V shed 4 bases and J shed 5 bases, with 8 bases lying between them. CDR1 and CDR2 (germline): MNHEY, SMNVEV (reference sequence). The CDR3 consists of 13 residues. CDR3 residues: CASSWRGTGELFF. The CDR3 nucleotides read TGTGCCAGCAGTTGGAGGGGAACCGGGGAGCTGTTTTTT.

This rearrangement joins TRBV7-2 to TRBJ2-1, with a weak D call TRBD1 (5 bases). The V end was cut by 2 bases, the J end by 4 bases, with 6 bases between. The V gene's germline CDR1 is SGHTA and CDR2 FQGNSA. This CDR3 has 13 amino acids. CDR3 bases: TGTGCCAGCAGCTTATGGACATACAATGAGCAGTTCTTC. This gives the protein CASSLWTYNEQFF.

This chain connects TRBV5-6 to TRBJ2-7; D is unclear. This CDR3 has 14 amino acids. Between the trimmed V and J ends, which lost 0 bases and 7 bases, there was a span of 14 bases. Germline V gene sequence: CDR1 SGHDT, CDR2 YYEEEE. CDR3 in DNA: TGTGCCAGCAGCTTGGGACAATCCCTCGGAGAGCAGTACTTC. Translating gives CASSLGQSLGEQYF.

This clonotype was observed many times. V gene TRBV11-2 combines with J gene TRBJ1-1; no clear D gene. The CDR3 is made up of 12 amino acids. Germline V gene sequence: CDR1 SGHAT, CDR2 FQNNGV. Trimming took 1 base from V and 8 from J, leaving 8 bases between them. CDR3 amino acids: CASSLGQAEAFF. CDR3 nucleotides: TGTGCCAGCAGCTTAGGCCAAGCAGAAGCTTTCTTT.

In regard to this clonotype: This may be a read error: a much more frequent sequence differs by one nucleotide. As DNA, the CDR3 is TGCGCCAGCAGCTGGACAGGTCTTGTCTACACCTTC. This sequence encodes CASSWTGLVYTF. This chain connects TRBV5-1 to TRBJ1-2; TRBD1 aligns across 7 bases. Germline V gene data show CDR1 as SGHRS and CDR2 as YFSETQ. The CDR3 has 12 residues. V lost 3 bases, J lost 10 bases, and 6 bases stayed unmatched.

V usage is TRBV5-6 and J usage is TRBJ1-5; possible D gene TRBD1, 5 bases. Trimming shortened V by 6 bases and J by 7 bases, and 23 bases separated the two germline ends. The CDR3 runs to 16 residues. CDR1 is SGHDT and CDR2 is YYEEEE in the germline V gene. The CDR3, as DNA: TGTGCCAGCACCTCTCGAGGGTTGGGGCCGGGCCAGCCCCAGCATTTT. It is translated as CASTSRGLGPGQPQHF.

The chain uses TRBV7-6 and TRBJ2-2; maybe TRBD2 (7 bases). Germline values: CDR1 SGHVS, CDR2 FNYEAQ. CDR3 length: 20 amino acids. V was shortened by 0 bases and J by 1 base, with 21 bases between the two germline ends. This chain's CDR3 is CASSLARETGGQMNTGELFF. The CDR3 DNA is TGTGCCAGCAGCTTAGCGAGGGAGACCGGGGGGCAGATGAACACCGGGGAGCTGTTTTTT.

Worth noting for this clonotype: Compared with germline, one end of the junction differs, possibly owing to a read error. The V and J genes are TRBV6-8 and TRBJ2-1; 11 positions match TRBD2. Germline-derived CDR1 and CDR2 are MNHGY and SAAAGT. This CDR3 comprises 18 residues. The DNA of the CDR3 is TGTGCCCGCAGTTACGCCGGACTAGCGGGCCCCGGGGGAAATGAGCAGTTCTTC. Protein product: CARSYAGLAGPGGNEQFF.

The rearrangement joins TRBV20-1 to TRBJ2-7; 10 nucleotides match TRBD1. V gave up 5 bases and J gave up 4 bases; unmatched junction bases: 8. CDR1 is DFQATT and CDR2 is SNEGSKA in the germline V gene (reference sequence). The CDR3 has 14 amino acids. The CDR3 protein is CSAPGQGFSYEQYF. The CDR3 DNA reads TGCAGTGCTCCGGGACAGGGGTTCAGTTACGAGCAGTACTTC.

This clonotype was recorded many times. This rearrangement joins TRBV7-2 to TRBJ2-7; D ambiguous. The CDR3 covers 13 residues. From germline, CDR1 is SGHTA and CDR2 FQGNSA. V gave up 8 bases and J gave up 7 bases, with 18 bases separating them. For the CDR3, the DNA is TGTGCCAGCCCCCTAAGCACCACGTCTGAGCAGTACTTC. Translated, it gives CASPLSTTSEQYF.

Ten or more counts support this clonotype. The V gene is TRBV12-3 or TRBV12-4, the J gene TRBJ2-3; TRBD1 is a possible D gene (6 bases). The CDR3 has 14 amino acids. Trimming removed 8 bases from V and 1 base from J, with 13 bases in between. This CDR3 reads CASGPRGGTDTQYF. The CDR3 region has the DNA TGTGCCAGCGGCCCCAGGGGAGGCACAGATACGCAGTATTTT.

This clonotype was detected many times. This chain connects TRBV15 to TRBJ2-2; the match to TRBD1 covers 11 bases. Germline values: CDR1 LNHNV, CDR2 YYDKDF (reference sequence). This CDR3 spans 14 amino acids. J lost 6 bases, V lost 5 bases, and 2 bases had no gene match. CDR3 coding DNA: TGTGCCACCAGCGGACAGGGGGCGGCCGGGGAGCTGTTTTTT. The encoded protein is CATSGQGAAGELFF.

This clonotype was seen ten or more times. The CDR3, as DNA: TGTGCCAGCAGTGACGGGACAGGGGCAGATACGCAGTATTTT. Its protein is CASSDGTGADTQYF. This chain joins TRBV2 and TRBJ2-3; TRBD1 matches 10 bases. The CDR3 totals 14 residues. Germline CDR1 reads SNHLY; CDR2 reads FYNNEI. The V segment lost 3 bases and the J segment 4 bases; nucleotides outside the gene matches: 1.

This clonotype came up many times. The chain has TRBV29-1 and TRBJ2-7; D call uncertain. The V end was cut by 5 bases, the J end by 11 bases, with 22 bases between. Looked up from germline, CDR1 is SQVTM and CDR2 is ANQGSEA. The CDR3 is made up of 13 amino acids. CDR3: CSVSGRKPTMEYF. CDR3 bases: TGCAGCGTTAGTGGCAGGAAGCCTACGATGGAGTACTTC.